This entry lists 10 T cell receptor beta chains sequenced from one sample in a study of technical replicates of blood from several donors. The protocol was immunoSEQ multiplex PCR, while the TCRdb copy is restricted to in-frame clones and leaves out a portion. Here the sample spans some 79,000 clones, 85% to 95% being singletons. The sequenced sample consisted of T cells isolated from PBMCs. The receptors here all came from a human donor in good health.

The chain combines TRBV9 with TRBJ1-5; perhaps TRBD1 as D (6 bases). Germline V gene data show CDR1 as SGDLS and CDR2 as YYNGEE. V dropped 6 bases and J dropped 0 bases, with 13 bases sitting between them. The CDR3 loop spans 15 amino acids. The DNA of the CDR3 is TGTGCCAGCAACAAACAGGGTTATAGCAATCAGCCCCAGCATTTT. Protein product: CASNKQGYSNQPQHF.

The chain couples TRBV5-1 to TRBJ2-7; 10 bases agree with TRBD2. Germline lookup yields CDR1 SGHRS and CDR2 YFSETQ. The CDR3 totals 13 residues. V lost 7 bases, J lost 7 bases, and 8 bases stayed unmatched. The CDR3 DNA reads as TGCGCCAGCGGAACTAGCGGGACTAGGGAGCAGTACTTC. It encodes CASGTSGTREQYF.

The chain employs TRBV12-5 and TRBJ2-2; 8 positions agree with TRBD2. The length of the CDR3 is 18 residues. The germline gives CDR1 LGHNT, CDR2 FRNRAP. J gave up 8 bases and V 2 bases, and 16 bases lay outside the gene matches. CDR3 DNA: TGTGCTAGTGGTTTGACACACCATAATAGCGGGACCGATGGGGAGCTGTTTTTT. It specifies CASGLTHHNSGTDGELFF. Supplemented by reference TRBV12-5 and TRBJ2-2, the full variable domain reads DARVTQTPRHKVTEMGQEVTMRCQPILGHNTVFWYRQTMMQGLELLAYFRNRAPLDDSGMPKDRFSAEMPDATLATLKIQPSEPRDSAVYFCASGLTHHNSGTDGELFFGEGSRLTVL.

J is TRBJ1-2 and V is TRBV9; unclear D gene. CDR1 and CDR2 (germline): SGDLS, YYNGEE. The CDR3 has 14 residues. V shed 0 bases and J shed 1 base, with 7 bases lying between them. CDR3 loop: CASSVAPDNYGYTF. The CDR3 DNA reads TGTGCCAGCAGCGTAGCCCCAGATAACTATGGCTACACCTTC. Filled out from reference TRBV9 and TRBJ1-2, the complete variable domain reads DSGVTQTPKHLITATGQRVTLRCSPRSGDLSVYWYQQSLDQGLQFLIQYYNGEERAKGNILERFSAQQFPDLHSELNLSSLELGDSALYFCASSVAPDNYGYTFGSGTRLTVV.

The chain joins TRBV7-9 to TRBJ1-5, with 7 bases matching TRBD1. CDR3 size: 13 residues. V shed 5 bases, J shed 5 bases, and the junction held 3 bases outside the gene matches. CDR1 is SEHNR, CDR2 FQNEAQ, per germline (reference sequence). The CDR3 region is CASSGTAYQPQHF. The CDR3 nucleotides read TGTGCCAGCAGCGGGACAGCTTATCAGCCCCAGCATTTT.

CDR3 amino acids: CASSLAPGAGWDTQYF. CDR3 nucleotides: TGTGCCAGCAGCTTGGCCCCGGGAGCAGGCTGGGATACGCAGTATTTT. This rearrangement joins TRBV5-4 to TRBJ2-3, with D maybe TRBD2 (6 bases). Germline values: CDR1 SGHNT, CDR2 YYREEE (reference sequence). This CDR3 comprises 16 residues. V lost 0 bases to trimming and J lost 6 bases, with 17 bases between them.

The chain employs TRBV6-6 and TRBJ2-1; the D gene is possibly TRBD2 (7 bases). The CDR3 is made up of 15 amino acids. V gave up 4 bases and J gave up 5 bases, with 15 bases separating them. Germline V gene data show CDR1 as MNHNY and CDR2 as SVGAGI (reference sequence). CDR3 bases: TGTGCCAGCAGTTCCCGGGGGGCTAAAGACAATGAGCAGTTCTTC. It is translated as CASSSRGAKDNEQFF.

The genes are TRBV5-6 and TRBJ2-1; the D is unclear. CDR1 and CDR2 from the germline V gene are SGHDT and YYEEEE. This CDR3 comprises 16 residues. V was trimmed by 3 bases and J by 0 bases, leaving 13 bases between them. CDR3 coding DNA: TGTGCCAGCAGCTCGATAGCCTTAGGCTCCTACAATGAGCAGTTCTTC. This codes for CASSSIALGSYNEQFF.

The J gene is TRBJ2-2, the V gene TRBV28; a possible D gene is TRBD2 (6 bases). The CDR3 has 13 amino acids. V lost 6 bases to trimming and J lost 2 bases, with 7 bases between them. Germline V lookup: CDR1 MDHEN, CDR2 SYDVKM. DNA of the CDR3: TGTGCCAGCAGGGGGACTAACACCGGGGAGCTGTTTTTT. As protein: CASRGTNTGELFF.

V gene TRBV5-4 combines with J gene TRBJ2-7, with TRBD2 as a possible D gene (6 bases). Germline V gene lookup returns CDR1 SGHNT and CDR2 YYREEE (reference sequence). CDR3 length: 15 amino acids. The V gene lost 0 bases and the J gene lost 5 bases, with 15 bases spanning the gap. The CDR3 here is CASSLGSGGGNEQYF. The CDR3 DNA follows: TGTGCCAGCAGCTTGGGGTCCGGGGGAGGCAACGAGCAGTACTTC. Variable domain in full (rest from reference TRBV5-4 and TRBJ2-7): ETGVTQSPTHLIKTRGQQVTLRCSSQSGHNTVSWYQQALGQGPQFIFQYYREEENGRGNFPPRFSGLQFPNYSSELNVNALELDDSALYLCASSLGSGGGNEQYFGPGTRLTVT.